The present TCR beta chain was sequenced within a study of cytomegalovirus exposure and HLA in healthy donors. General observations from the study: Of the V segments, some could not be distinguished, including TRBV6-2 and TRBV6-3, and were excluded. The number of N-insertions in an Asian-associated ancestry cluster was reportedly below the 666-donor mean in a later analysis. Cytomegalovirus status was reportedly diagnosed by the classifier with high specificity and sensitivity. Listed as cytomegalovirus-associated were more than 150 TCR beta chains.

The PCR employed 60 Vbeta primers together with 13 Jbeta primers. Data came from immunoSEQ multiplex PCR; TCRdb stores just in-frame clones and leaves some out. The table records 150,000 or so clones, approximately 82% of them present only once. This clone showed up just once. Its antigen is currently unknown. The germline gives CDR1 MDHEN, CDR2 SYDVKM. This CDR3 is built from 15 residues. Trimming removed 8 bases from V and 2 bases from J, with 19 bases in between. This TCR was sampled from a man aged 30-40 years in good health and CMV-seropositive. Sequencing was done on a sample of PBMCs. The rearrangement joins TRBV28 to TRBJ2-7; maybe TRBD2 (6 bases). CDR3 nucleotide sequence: TGTGCCAGCGGGGGAATATTTAGCGGCGCCTACGAGCAGTACTTC. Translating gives CASGGIFSGAYEQYF.